This T cell receptor (beta chain) emerged from a study of ipilimumab plus nivolumab after autologous stem cell transplantation (dated by TCRdb to the early 2020s). As for the study more broadly: A median of roughly 5 ipilimumab doses and under 10 nivolumab doses was received by trial patients. Both primary refractory and relapsed disease were represented in the DLBCL cohort, where 18-month progression-free survival was approximately 86% and 30%, respectively. Thirty-five patients made up the trial's intent-to-treat population. Patients undergoing autologous transplant for high-risk diffuse large B cell lymphoma, mature T cell lymphoma, or multiple myeloma were enrolled in the trial.

The research as a whole found: Combined checkpoint inhibition appeared tolerable as post-transplant consolidation, according to the authors' conclusion. The authors stated that profiles of the T cell receptor repertoire, regulatory T cell phenotype and gut microbiota provided a biologic rationale for studying this approach further.

Note on this clone: It lacks a known antigen. Base qualities are not recorded, but no much larger clone differs from it by a single base.

Starting 14 to 28 days after the autologous transplant, patients began checkpoint therapy, which included ipilimumab at 1 mg/kg intravenously on day 1 of selected weeks. Patients received nivolumab at 3 mg/kg intravenously on day 1 of weeks 1, 4, 7, 10, and every two weeks through week 26. This Phase Ib clinical trial tested ipilimumab plus nivolumab, a combined checkpoint inhibition, as consolidation after autologous stem cell transplantation. Library preparation employed the immunoSEQ multiplex PCR assay. Entries here come from immuneACCESS through TCRdb and include only in-frame sequences with V and J called. Some clones fail to appear in such tables; in the studies checked, an unresolved V gene covers under half of the shortfall, and the cause of the remainder is unknown. For this sample there are roughly 25,000 clones; roughly 84% appear just once. 4% to 6% of the sample lies in the top ten.

The origin of this receptor is a male donor with diffuse large B-cell lymphoma. The sequencing used PBMCs, collected in a trial of ipilimumab plus nivolumab as post-transplant consolidation.

The DNA sequence is given as TGTGCCAGCAGCGGGACAGGACTCATGAACACTGAAGCTTTCTTT. It is translated as CASSGTGLMNTEAFF. This chain is built from TRBV7-6 and TRBJ1-1; 8 central bases correspond to TRBD1. The germline V gene gives CDR1 as SGHVS and CDR2 as FNYEAQ. From V the trimming removes 5 bases and from J it removes 0 bases, while the gene matches leave 5 bases of the junction unaccounted for. The CDR3 runs 15 residues from the cysteine to the phenylalanine. The retained sequence is limited to the CDR3, 45 bases, with the frame set at the first base.